This T cell receptor (beta chain) was identified during a study of blood T cell repertoires in COVID-19. Study as a whole: Whether acute or convalescent, the COVID-19 samples came from the United States, Italy and Spain. PBMCs, B-cell-depleted T cells, or T cells provided the cDNA or gDNA that made up the material.

Patients in Seattle were enrolled during active infection, then followed longitudinally. The germline gives CDR1 MDHEN, CDR2 SYDVKM. The CDR3 spans 15 residues. V lost 3 bases to trimming and J lost 2 bases; unmatched junction nucleotides: 3. How the authors handled the data: It was from reference gene primer amplification that nucleated cell counts were estimated. Sequencing was performed with immunoSEQ multiplex PCR; in TCRdb, only in-frame clones are kept and a portion is missing. That table is the source of V, J and clone size, and D and trimming were worked out from the DNA. The sample consists of approximately 200,000 clones, more than 70% of them appearing once.

The receptor's source is a person aged 65-85 years with COVID-19, enrolled during active disease. The material sequenced was peripheral blood. The chain recombines TRBV28 with TRBJ2-2; the match to TRBD1 covers 7 bases. The CDR3: CASSLGTDNTGELFF. CDR3 DNA sequence: TGTGCCAGCAGTTTGGGGACAGATAACACCGGGGAGCTGTTTTTT.